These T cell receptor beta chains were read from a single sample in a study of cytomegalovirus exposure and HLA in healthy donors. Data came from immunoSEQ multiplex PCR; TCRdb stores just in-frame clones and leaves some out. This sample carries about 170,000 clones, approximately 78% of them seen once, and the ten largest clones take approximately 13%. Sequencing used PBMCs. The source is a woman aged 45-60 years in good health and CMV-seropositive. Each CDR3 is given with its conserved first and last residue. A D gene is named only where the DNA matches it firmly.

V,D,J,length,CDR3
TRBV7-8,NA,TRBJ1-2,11,CASSPSYGYTF
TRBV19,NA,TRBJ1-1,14,CASSNQGVNTEAFF
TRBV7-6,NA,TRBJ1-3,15,CASSSLVRDGNTIYF
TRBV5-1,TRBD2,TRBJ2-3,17,CASSPRLAGGQAHTQYF
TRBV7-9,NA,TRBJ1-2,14,CASSLVGSGGGYTF
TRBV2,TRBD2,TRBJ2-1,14,CATGSGGIYNEQFF
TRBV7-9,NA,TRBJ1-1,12,CASSLGQGGAFF
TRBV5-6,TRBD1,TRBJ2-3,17,CASRSRDRPTSTDTQYF
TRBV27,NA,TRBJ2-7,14,CASSTYRVSYEQYF
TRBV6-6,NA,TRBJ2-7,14,CASSYRAAGYEQYF
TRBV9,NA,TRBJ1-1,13,CASSVGGRTEAFF
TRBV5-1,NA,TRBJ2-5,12,CASSFNQETQYF
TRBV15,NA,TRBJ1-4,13,CATSRDLGDKLFF
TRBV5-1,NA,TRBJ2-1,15,CASSAFRRGGDEQFF
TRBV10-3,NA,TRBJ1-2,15,CAISEFGRVNYGYTF
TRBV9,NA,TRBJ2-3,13,CASSVMTAGTQYF
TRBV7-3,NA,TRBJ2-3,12,CASSLSTDTQYF
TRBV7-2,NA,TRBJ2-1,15,CASRQKGLRGNEQFF
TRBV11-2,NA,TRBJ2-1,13,CASSLAQGNEQFF
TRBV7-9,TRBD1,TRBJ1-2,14,CASSLGQGNYGYTF
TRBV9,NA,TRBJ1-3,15,CASRRDYSSGNTIYF
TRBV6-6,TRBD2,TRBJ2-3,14,CASSPGLPSDTQYF
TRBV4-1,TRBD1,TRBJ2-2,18,CASSHPGAGGANTGELFF
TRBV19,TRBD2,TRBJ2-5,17,CASSLYSGTSGSETQYF
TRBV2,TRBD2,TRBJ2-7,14,CASSLAGDTYEQYF
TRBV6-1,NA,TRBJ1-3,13,CASSPGAANTIYF
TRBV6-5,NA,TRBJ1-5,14,CASSYSGPDQPQHF
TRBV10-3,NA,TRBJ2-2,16,CAISERRPTNTGELFF
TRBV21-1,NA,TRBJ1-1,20,CASSLRTGTAPTLVLDEAFF